This T cell receptor beta chain was sequenced in a study of T cells after yellow fever vaccination. In the study overall: Preparation of the low-cell-number fractions used SMART-Seq v4 Ultra Low Input. Study observations and caveats: Repertoires obtained by FACS sorting could include abundant clonotypes that entered as contaminants from the bulk population.

A process of 5'RACE template switching, which added a universal primer site and UMIs, was used to make TCR cDNA. A single record per CDR3 protein comes from TCRdb applying MiXCR to the 5' RACE reads. The sample contains hundreds of thousands of distinct CDR3 sequences, roughly an eighth of which appear only once. Trimming stripped 3 bases from V and 0 bases from J, with 9 bases between. The CDR3 is 15 amino acids. This clonotype was seen only a few times. Its target is not known. The chain recombines TRBV12-3 or TRBV12-4 with TRBJ2-1; the D is unclear. The source of this sequence is a man aged 25-45 years who received the YFV17D yellow fever vaccine. Here the sequenced sample was PBMCs, taken on the day of the yellow fever booster vaccination. DNA of the CDR3: TGTGCCAGCAGTTTTGCCAGCAGCTCCTACAATGAGCAGTTCTTC. Translation: CASSFASSSYNEQFF.